This T cell receptor (beta chain) was found in a study of CD8+CD57+ T cells in acquired aplastic anemia. Across the whole study: Sorted CD4+ and CD8+ cells yielded DNA averaging approximately 3 ug. Study-wide results and limits: Overlapping CD8+ CDR3 repertoires of patients and controls contained approximately 28 shared sequences.

Remarks on this clonotype: What it binds is unknown.

Researchers used genomic DNA as the template to profile TCR beta VDJ and CDR3. MiXCR was run by TCRdb on the reads, yielding one entry per CDR3 protein. The table includes a few hundred thousand distinct CDR3 sequences, approximately 80% detected once. Those patients picked for sequencing had displayed CD8+CD57+ cell expansion on flow cytometry. Patient blood was sampled before any therapy had been received. The CDR3 runs to 13 residues. Germline values: CDR1 SNHLY, CDR2 FYNNEI. The V end was cut by 3 bases, the J end by 8 bases, with 14 bases between. The J gene is TRBJ2-7, the V gene TRBV2; tentatively, D is TRBD1 (5 bases). Sequencing was done on a sample of sorted CD4+, CD8+, or CD8+CD57+ T cells (not recorded which) from PBMCs. This clonotype was sampled from a human donor with aplastic anemia. CDR3 DNA sequence: TGTGCCAGCAGTGATAGGGGCGCCCATCAGCAGTACGTC. This sequence encodes CASSDRGAHQQYV.